This is a list of T cell receptor beta chains from one sample in a study of T cells after yellow fever vaccination. From the 5' RACE reads, TCRdb called clonotypes with MiXCR, one entry per CDR3 protein. The sample holds a few hundred thousand distinct CDR3 sequences, 6.9% seen once. The input for sequencing was CD4+ T cells sorted from PBMCs, taken 15 days after the yellow fever booster vaccination. The receptor set was obtained from a man aged 25 to 45 who received the YFV17D yellow fever vaccine. CDR3s include the opening cysteine and the closing phenylalanine or tryptophan. Each record gives: D gene, V gene, J gene, clone size, CDR3 DNA, CDR3 protein. A D gene is named only where the DNA matches it firmly. Some rows mark clone size as missing; the rest say once, few, many or name a class of expanded clone.

d_gene: .
v_gene: TRBV6-5
j_gene: TRBJ2-2
abundance: .
CDR3nt: TGTGCCAGCAGTTCCATTAGAGGGCTCAACACCGGGGAGCTGTTTTTT
CDR3aa: CASSSIRGLNTGELFF

d_gene: TRBD2
v_gene: TRBV24-1
j_gene: TRBJ2-1
abundance: .
CDR3nt: TGTGCCACCACCCGGACCGGGGGGGGTTACAATGAGCAGTTCTTC
CDR3aa: CATTRTGGGYNEQFF

d_gene: TRBD1
v_gene: TRBV5-8
j_gene: TRBJ1-5
abundance: .
CDR3nt: TGTGCCAGCAGCTCTATTGGACAGGGGCGGCAGCCCCAGCATTTT
CDR3aa: CASSSIGQGRQPQHF

d_gene: .
v_gene: TRBV5-8
j_gene: TRBJ2-2
abundance: few
CDR3nt: TGTGCCAGCAGCTTAGGGCTAGATACGAACACCGGGGAGCTGTTTTTT
CDR3aa: CASSLGLDTNTGELFF

d_gene: .
v_gene: TRBV29-1
j_gene: TRBJ2-7
abundance: many
CDR3nt: TGCAGCGTTACCGTCAGTGGGTACGAGCAGTACTTC
CDR3aa: CSVTVSGYEQYF

d_gene: .
v_gene: TRBV28
j_gene: TRBJ2-5
abundance: .
CDR3nt: TGTGCCATCCAGGGTGAAGAGACCCAGTACTTC
CDR3aa: CAIQGEETQYF

d_gene: .
v_gene: TRBV12-3/TRBV12-4
j_gene: TRBJ1-5
abundance: .
CDR3nt: TGTGCCAGCAGAGGTGATAGCAATCAGCCCCAGCATTTT
CDR3aa: CASRGDSNQPQHF

d_gene: .
v_gene: TRBV28
j_gene: TRBJ2-7
abundance: .
CDR3nt: TGTGCCAGCAGCCCAGCTAGCCCACCAGCCGAGGGAGGCGAGCAGTACTTC
CDR3aa: CASSPASPPAEGGEQYF

d_gene: TRBD2
v_gene: TRBV20-1
j_gene: TRBJ2-3
abundance: many
CDR3nt: TGCAGTGCTAGAGATCTCCGACTAGCGGGCCCCACAGATACGCAGTATTTT
CDR3aa: CSARDLRLAGPTDTQYF

d_gene: .
v_gene: TRBV11-2
j_gene: TRBJ2-7
abundance: many
CDR3nt: TGTGCCAGCAGCTTAGATCCGGCCCTATACGAGCAGTACTTC
CDR3aa: CASSLDPALYEQYF

d_gene: TRBD2
v_gene: TRBV12-3/TRBV12-4
j_gene: TRBJ2-7
abundance: few
CDR3nt: TGTGCCAGCAGTTTACGGACTAGCGGGAGTACGGGGTACGAGCAGTACTTC
CDR3aa: CASSLRTSGSTGYEQYF

d_gene: .
v_gene: TRBV10-1
j_gene: TRBJ1-5
abundance: .
CDR3nt: TGCGCCAGCAGTGAGACCAACAGATATAGCAATCAGCCCCAGCATTTT
CDR3aa: CASSETNRYSNQPQHF

d_gene: TRBD1
v_gene: TRBV5-1
j_gene: TRBJ1-2
abundance: few
CDR3nt: TGCGCCAGCAGCTTGGATCCCGACAGGGGAGGCCGTGGCTACACCTTC
CDR3aa: CASSLDPDRGGRGYTF

d_gene: .
v_gene: TRBV2
j_gene: TRBJ2-2
abundance: .
CDR3nt: TGTGCCAGCAGACCGACTGTGAACACCGCGGAGCTGTTTTTT
CDR3aa: CASRPTVNTAELFF

d_gene: TRBD1
v_gene: TRBV11-2
j_gene: TRBJ2-1
abundance: few
CDR3nt: TGTGCCAGCAGCTTAGATTGGACAGGGAACAATGAGCAGTTCTTC
CDR3aa: CASSLDWTGNNEQFF

d_gene: .
v_gene: TRBV29-1
j_gene: TRBJ1-1
abundance: many
CDR3nt: TGCAGCGTTGAAGGGCGAGTCGCTGAAGCTTTCTTT
CDR3aa: CSVEGRVAEAFF

d_gene: .
v_gene: TRBV2
j_gene: TRBJ1-4
abundance: many
CDR3nt: TGTGCCAGCATTTTTCGGAACGCTAATGAAAAACTGTTTTTT
CDR3aa: CASIFRNANEKLFF

d_gene: .
v_gene: TRBV23-1
j_gene: TRBJ2-1
abundance: many
CDR3nt: .
CDR3aa: CASSPNSGQGWNEQFF

d_gene: .
v_gene: TRBV18
j_gene: TRBJ2-4
abundance: few
CDR3nt: TGTGCCAGCTCACCCCCCGGAAGGACAGAGAAAAACATTCAGTACTTC
CDR3aa: CASSPPGRTEKNIQYF

d_gene: .
v_gene: TRBV5-5
j_gene: TRBJ2-3
abundance: .
CDR3nt: TGTGCCGATGGGCGGGGTGAGACAGATACGCAGTATTTT
CDR3aa: CADGRGETDTQYF

d_gene: TRBD2
v_gene: TRBV23-1
j_gene: TRBJ2-2
abundance: many
CDR3nt: TGCGCCAGCAGTCAATCGAAACTAGCGGGGCCCGGGGAGCTGTTTTTT
CDR3aa: CASSQSKLAGPGELFF

d_gene: TRBD2
v_gene: TRBV12-3/TRBV12-4
j_gene: TRBJ2-5
abundance: many
CDR3nt: TGTGCCAGCAGCCTAGGGGCCTTAGCGGGGGAGACCCAGTACTTC
CDR3aa: CASSLGALAGETQYF

d_gene: .
v_gene: TRBV11-2
j_gene: TRBJ2-3
abundance: few
CDR3nt: TGTGCCAGCAGCCGCAATATGAATATGATGGGAGTTGGAGATACGCAGTATTTT
CDR3aa: CASSRNMNMMGVGDTQYF

d_gene: TRBD2
v_gene: TRBV20-1
j_gene: TRBJ2-7
abundance: many
CDR3nt: TGCAGTGCTAGAGATGGGGCGGCTAGCGGCTCCTACGAGCAGTACTTC
CDR3aa: CSARDGAASGSYEQYF

d_gene: TRBD1
v_gene: TRBV5-4
j_gene: TRBJ2-7
abundance: .
CDR3nt: TGTGCCAGCAGCCCTGGACAGGGGGTTCACGAGCAGTACTTC
CDR3aa: CASSPGQGVHEQYF

d_gene: .
v_gene: TRBV27
j_gene: TRBJ1-5
abundance: .
CDR3nt: TGTGCCAGCAGTTTTAGGGGAGGCAATCAGCCCCAGCATTTT
CDR3aa: CASSFRGGNQPQHF

d_gene: TRBD2
v_gene: TRBV5-1
j_gene: TRBJ2-5
abundance: few
CDR3nt: TGCGCCAGCAGTCCTAGCGGGAGCCTGAGTATAGAGACCCAGTACTTC
CDR3aa: CASSPSGSLSIETQYF

d_gene: .
v_gene: TRBV12-3/TRBV12-4
j_gene: TRBJ2-3
abundance: .
CDR3nt: TGTGCCAGCAGTCCCTGGGGTACGCAGTATTTT
CDR3aa: CASSPWGTQYF

d_gene: TRBD1
v_gene: TRBV28
j_gene: TRBJ2-7
abundance: few
CDR3nt: TGTGCCATCGAGGGACAGGGCTACGAGCAGTACTTC
CDR3aa: CAIEGQGYEQYF

d_gene: .
v_gene: TRBV4-3
j_gene: TRBJ1-1
abundance: .
CDR3nt: TGCGCCAGCAGCCAAGATCCAGGTTCGTACACTGAAGCTTTCTTT
CDR3aa: CASSQDPGSYTEAFF

d_gene: .
v_gene: TRBV7-2
j_gene: TRBJ1-1
abundance: .
CDR3nt: TGTGCCAGCAGCTCACTGAGGAGCACACGGGACACTGAAGCTTTCTTT
CDR3aa: CASSSLRSTRDTEAFF

d_gene: .
v_gene: TRBV21-1
j_gene: TRBJ2-1
abundance: few
CDR3nt: TGTGCCAGCAGCCACAGGGTTAATGAGCAGTTCTTC
CDR3aa: CASSHRVNEQFF

d_gene: TRBD2
v_gene: TRBV6-2/TRBV6-3
j_gene: TRBJ2-2
abundance: .
CDR3nt: TGTGCCAGCAGTTACTTGGCGGGGGACACCGGGGAGCTGTTTTTT
CDR3aa: CASSYLAGDTGELFF

d_gene: .
v_gene: TRBV19
j_gene: TRBJ1-1
abundance: many
CDR3nt: TGTGCCAGTAGGATGGGCACTGAAGCTTTCTTT
CDR3aa: CASRMGTEAFF

d_gene: TRBD1
v_gene: TRBV11-2
j_gene: TRBJ2-7
abundance: few
CDR3nt: TGTGCCAGCAGCAGCCCCCCGACAGGGCGCCCTTCCGAGCAGTACTTC
CDR3aa: CASSSPPTGRPSEQYF

d_gene: TRBD2
v_gene: TRBV20-1
j_gene: TRBJ2-5
abundance: few
CDR3nt: TGCAGTGCTAGACGTAGCGGGAGGGAAGAGACCCAGTACTTC
CDR3aa: CSARRSGREETQYF

d_gene: TRBD1
v_gene: TRBV27
j_gene: TRBJ2-3
abundance: once
CDR3nt: TGTGCCAGCAGTACGGACAGGCGCCCAGATACGCAGTATTTT
CDR3aa: CASSTDRRPDTQYF

d_gene: TRBD2
v_gene: TRBV18
j_gene: TRBJ2-5
abundance: many
CDR3nt: TGTGCCAGCTCACCGGACAGCGGGGGGACCCAGTACTTC
CDR3aa: CASSPDSGGTQYF

d_gene: TRBD2
v_gene: TRBV7-2
j_gene: TRBJ2-3
abundance: .
CDR3nt: TGTGCCAGCAGCTCCTCCCGACTAGCGGGACTCACAGATACGCAGTATTTT
CDR3aa: CASSSSRLAGLTDTQYF

d_gene: .
v_gene: TRBV28
j_gene: TRBJ1-2
abundance: .
CDR3nt: TGTGCCAGCAGTTTAAAAAGGGTGAACTATGGCTACACCTTC
CDR3aa: CASSLKRVNYGYTF

d_gene: .
v_gene: TRBV7-2
j_gene: TRBJ2-1
abundance: .
CDR3nt: TGTGCCAGCAGCTTAACCGTTGAGAATGAGCAGTTCTTC
CDR3aa: CASSLTVENEQFF

d_gene: .
v_gene: TRBV7-9
j_gene: TRBJ2-4
abundance: .
CDR3nt: TGTGCCAGCACCCCGAGCGGAGCCAAAAACATTCAGTACTTC
CDR3aa: CASTPSGAKNIQYF

d_gene: .
v_gene: TRBV6-5
j_gene: TRBJ2-2
abundance: .
CDR3nt: TGTGCCAGCAGATTCAACACCGGGGAGCTGTTTTTT
CDR3aa: CASRFNTGELFF

d_gene: .
v_gene: TRBV20-1
j_gene: TRBJ2-7
abundance: .
CDR3nt: TGCAGTGCTAGAGACTCGGCAGGGGTCTATACCGAGCAGTACTTC
CDR3aa: CSARDSAGVYTEQYF

d_gene: .
v_gene: TRBV6-2/TRBV6-3
j_gene: TRBJ2-7
abundance: .
CDR3nt: TGTGCCAGCAGTTACTCGGCAGCCGGATTTTCTTACGAGCAGTACTTC
CDR3aa: CASSYSAAGFSYEQYF

d_gene: TRBD2
v_gene: TRBV19
j_gene: TRBJ2-5
abundance: many
CDR3nt: TGTGCCACCAAACTAGCGGGAGTTGAGACCCAGTACTTC
CDR3aa: CATKLAGVETQYF

d_gene: .
v_gene: TRBV20-1
j_gene: TRBJ2-7
abundance: .
CDR3nt: TGCAGTGCTAGAGTCATGACCTCCTACGAGCAGTACTTC
CDR3aa: CSARVMTSYEQYF

d_gene: .
v_gene: TRBV2
j_gene: TRBJ2-4
abundance: .
CDR3nt: TGTGCCAGCAGTGACAGATTATTAGCCAAAAACATTCAGTACTTC
CDR3aa: CASSDRLLAKNIQYF

d_gene: .
v_gene: TRBV7-2
j_gene: TRBJ2-4
abundance: .
CDR3nt: TGTGCCAGCAGCTTCAGGGCGTCCAAAAACATTCAGTACTTC
CDR3aa: CASSFRASKNIQYF

d_gene: .
v_gene: TRBV28
j_gene: TRBJ2-5
abundance: .
CDR3nt: TGTGCCAGCACCGGACAGCCCCAAGAGACCCAGTACTTC
CDR3aa: CASTGQPQETQYF

d_gene: .
v_gene: TRBV19
j_gene: TRBJ2-5
abundance: few
CDR3nt: TGTGCCAGTAGTATCGGTGGGGAGACCCAGTACTTC
CDR3aa: CASSIGGETQYF

d_gene: .
v_gene: TRBV5-1
j_gene: TRBJ1-1
abundance: .
CDR3nt: TGCGCCAGCAGCTTGTTTTTGTCAGGGGAGGACACTGAAGCTTTCTTT
CDR3aa: CASSLFLSGEDTEAFF